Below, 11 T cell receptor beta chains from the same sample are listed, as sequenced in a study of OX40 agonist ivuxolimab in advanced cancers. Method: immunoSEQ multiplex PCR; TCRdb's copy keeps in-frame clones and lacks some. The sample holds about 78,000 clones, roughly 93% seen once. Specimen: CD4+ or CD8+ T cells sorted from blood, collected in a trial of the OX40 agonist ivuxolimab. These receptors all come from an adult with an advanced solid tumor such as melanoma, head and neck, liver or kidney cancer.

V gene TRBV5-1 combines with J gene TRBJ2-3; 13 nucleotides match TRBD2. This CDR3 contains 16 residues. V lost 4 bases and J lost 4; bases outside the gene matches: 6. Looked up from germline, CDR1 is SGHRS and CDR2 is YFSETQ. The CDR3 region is CASSPGLAGVADTQYF. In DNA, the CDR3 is TGCGCCAGCAGCCCCGGACTAGCGGGAGTCGCAGATACGCAGTATTTT.

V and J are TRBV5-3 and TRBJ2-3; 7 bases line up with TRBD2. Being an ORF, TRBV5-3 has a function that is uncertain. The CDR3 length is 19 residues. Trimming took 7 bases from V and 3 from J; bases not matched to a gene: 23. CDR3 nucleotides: TGTGCCAGAGGGGGAGGGGTAGCCCGAAGGACCTCAATGACAGATACGCAGTATTTT. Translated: CARGGGVARRTSMTDTQYF.

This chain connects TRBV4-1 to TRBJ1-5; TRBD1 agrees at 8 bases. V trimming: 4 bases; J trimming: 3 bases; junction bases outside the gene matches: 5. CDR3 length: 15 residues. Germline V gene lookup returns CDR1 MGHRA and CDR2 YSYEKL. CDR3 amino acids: CASSLGQEVNQPQHF. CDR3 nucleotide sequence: TGCGCCAGCAGCCTGGGACAGGAGGTCAATCAGCCCCAGCATTTT.

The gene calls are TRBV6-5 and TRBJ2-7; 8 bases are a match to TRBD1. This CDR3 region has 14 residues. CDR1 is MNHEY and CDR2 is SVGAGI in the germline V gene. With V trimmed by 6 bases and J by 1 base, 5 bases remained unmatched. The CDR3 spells CASSRRTGSYEQYF. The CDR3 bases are TGTGCCAGCAGCCGTAGGACAGGGTCCTACGAGCAGTACTTC.

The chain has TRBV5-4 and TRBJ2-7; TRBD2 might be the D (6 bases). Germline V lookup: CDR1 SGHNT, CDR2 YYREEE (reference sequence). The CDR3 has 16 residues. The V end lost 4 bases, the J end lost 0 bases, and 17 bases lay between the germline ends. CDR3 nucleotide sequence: TGTGCCAGCAGCCCCTCCTTAGCGGAAAGCTCCTACGAGCAGTACTTC. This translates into CASSPSLAESSYEQYF.

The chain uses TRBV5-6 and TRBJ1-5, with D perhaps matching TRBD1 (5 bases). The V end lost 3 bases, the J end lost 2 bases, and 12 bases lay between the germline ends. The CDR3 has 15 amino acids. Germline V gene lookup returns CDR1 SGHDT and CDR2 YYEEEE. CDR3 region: CASSSQDTRNQPQHF. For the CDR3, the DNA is TGTGCCAGCAGCTCACAGGACACGCGCAATCAGCCCCAGCATTTT.

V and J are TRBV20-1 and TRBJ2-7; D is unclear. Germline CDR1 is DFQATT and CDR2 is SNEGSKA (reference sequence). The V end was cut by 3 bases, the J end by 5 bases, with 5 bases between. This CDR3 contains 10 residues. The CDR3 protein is CSASFHEQYF. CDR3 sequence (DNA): TGCAGTGCTAGTTTCCACGAGCAGTACTTC.

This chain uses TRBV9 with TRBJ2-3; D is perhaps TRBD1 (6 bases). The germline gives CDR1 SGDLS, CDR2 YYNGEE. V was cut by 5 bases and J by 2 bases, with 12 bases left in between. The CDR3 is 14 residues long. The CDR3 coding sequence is TGTGCCAGCAGTCAGGGGTTGACCACAGATACGCAGTATTTT. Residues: CASSQGLTTDTQYF. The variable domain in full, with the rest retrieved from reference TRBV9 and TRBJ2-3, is DSGVTQTPKHLITATGQRVTLRCSPRSGDLSVYWYQQSLDQGLQFLIQYYNGEERAKGNILERFSAQQFPDLHSELNLSSLELGDSALYFCASSQGLTTDTQYFGPGTRLTVL.

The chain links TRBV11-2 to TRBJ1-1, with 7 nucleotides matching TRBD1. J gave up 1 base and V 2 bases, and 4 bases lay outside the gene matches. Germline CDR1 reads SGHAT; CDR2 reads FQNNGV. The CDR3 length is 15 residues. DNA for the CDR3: TGTGCCAGCAGCTTACGGGGACAGTCGAACACTGAAGCTTTCTTT. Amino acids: CASSLRGQSNTEAFF. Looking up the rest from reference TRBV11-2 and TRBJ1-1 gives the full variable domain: EAGVAQSPRYKIIEKRQSVAFWCNPISGHATLYWYQQILGQGPKLLIQFQNNGVVDDSQLPKDRFSAERLKGVDSTLKIQPAKLEDSAVYLCASSLRGQSNTEAFFGQGTRLTVV.

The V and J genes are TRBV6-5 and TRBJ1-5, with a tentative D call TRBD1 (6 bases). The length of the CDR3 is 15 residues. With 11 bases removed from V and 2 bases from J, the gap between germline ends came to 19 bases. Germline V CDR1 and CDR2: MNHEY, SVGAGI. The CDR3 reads CAGGAGDGRNQPQHF. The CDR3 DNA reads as TGTGCCGGCGGGGCAGGGGATGGGCGCAATCAGCCCCAGCATTTT.

The chain's CDR3 is CASQTVSGTGELFF. The CDR3 region has the DNA TGTGCCTCCCAGACCGTAAGCGGCACCGGGGAGCTGTTTTTT. V is TRBV5-5 and J is TRBJ2-2; D is possibly TRBD2 (5 bases). V lost 10 bases to trimming and J lost 4 bases, with 17 bases between them. The CDR3 contains 14 residues. Germline lookup yields CDR1 SGHKS and CDR2 YYEKEE (reference sequence).